A single sample is the source of the 4 T cell receptor beta chains below, sequenced in a study of radiotherapy plus CTLA-4 blockade in lung cancer. The data were produced by immunoSEQ multiplex PCR, yet TCRdb's version contains in-frame clones alone and is incomplete. The profile shows some 87,000 clones, roughly four fifths of them singletons. The sequencing used peripheral blood, collected from a patient treated with radiotherapy plus ipilimumab. The receptor set was obtained from a human donor with non-small cell lung cancer that progressed on radiotherapy plus ipilimumab.

This chain joins TRBV7-6 and TRBJ2-7, with TRBD2 matching over 12 bases. This CDR3 is 16 amino acids long. Germline lookup yields CDR1 SGHVS and CDR2 FNYEAQ. Germline trimming cut 5 bases from V and 6 bases from J; bases unmatched to any gene: 11. The CDR3 coding sequence is TGTGCCAGCAGCCCACGCCCGGGACTAGCGGGTTCCGAGCAGTACTTC. Translation: CASSPRPGLAGSEQYF.

This clone was picked up a small number of times. The gene calls are TRBV7-6 and TRBJ1-6; D gene uncertain. CDR3 length equals 13 residues. Per the germline V gene, CDR1 is SGHVS and CDR2 is FNYEAQ. Between the trimmed V and J ends, which lost 1 base and 10 bases, there was a span of 8 bases. For the CDR3, the DNA is TGTGCCAGCAGCTTAGTCGGTCGCTCACCCCTCCACTTT. Amino acid sequence: CASSLVGRSPLHF.

This clone occurred a few times. V and J are TRBV13 and TRBJ2-1; D is unresolved. Trimming left V 5 bases short and J 6 bases short, with 8 bases between. Germline values: CDR1 PRHDT, CDR2 FYEKMQ (reference sequence). The CDR3 covers 12 residues. CDR3 residues: CASSITRNEQFF. CDR3 bases: TGTGCCAGCAGCATCACCCGCAATGAGCAGTTCTTC.

The V and J genes are TRBV10-3 and TRBJ2-2, with D maybe TRBD1 (5 bases). The CDR3 runs to 14 residues. Trimming left V 5 bases short and J 2 bases short, with 9 bases between. Germline V CDR1 and CDR2: ENHRY, SYGVKD. CDR3: CAISYDRNTGELFF. The CDR3 bases are TGTGCCATCAGTTATGACAGAAACACCGGGGAGCTGTTTTTT.